This TCR beta chain was identified in a study of T cells after yellow fever vaccination. Findings and limits, study-wide: The presence of abundant clonotypes contaminating from the bulk population was possible in FACS-sorted repertoires. Overall, a small share of clonotypes was seen in both CD4 and CD8 compartments.

In the case of this clonotype: Its antigen is currently unknown.

TCR cDNA was made by 5'RACE template switching, adding a universal primer site and UMIs. A single record per CDR3 protein comes from TCRdb applying MiXCR to the 5' RACE reads. The data show tens of thousands of distinct CDR3 sequences, 7.7% seen once. The J segment lost 2 bases and the V segment lost 6 bases, leaving 3 bases of the junction unmatched. From germline, CDR1 is SQVTM and CDR2 ANQGSEA. This CDR3 comprises 12 residues. The chain combines TRBV29-1 with TRBJ2-7, with TRBD1 matching over 8 bases. This receptor was identified in a young man who received the YFV17D yellow fever vaccine. Sequencing used CD8+ T cells sorted from PBMCs, obtained on the day of the yellow fever booster vaccination. In nucleotides, the CDR3 is TGCAGCGTCGAACAGGGGGCCTACGAGCAGTACTTC. Translation: CSVEQGAYEQYF.